What follows describes a single T cell receptor beta chain. Sequencing was performed with immunoSEQ multiplex PCR; in TCRdb, only in-frame clones are kept and a portion is missing. The sample contains about 300,000 clones, about 88% of which appear only once. The record originates from a study of blood T cell repertoires in COVID-19. The V and J ends lost 3 bases and 3 bases, in that order; junction bases with no gene match: 4. The length of the CDR3 is 14 residues. CDR1 is KGHSH and CDR2 is LQKENI in the germline V gene. The TCR comes from a human donor with COVID-19, enrolled during active disease. The donor label of this sample is uncertain. The sequenced material came from peripheral blood. The rearrangement links TRBV18 to TRBJ2-7; 8 nucleotides agree with TRBD2. The CDR3 DNA follows: TGTGCCAGCTCACCCGCGGGGGGATTCTACGAGCAGTACTTC. This gives the protein CASSPAGGFYEQYF.